This TCR beta chain stems from a study of CD8+ T cells in alopecia areata. This sample's treatment: oral pan-JAK inhibitor, 5-10 mg twice daily. After isolation, RNA underwent reverse transcription to generate cDNA as the sequencing template. The table came from immunoSEQ multiplex PCR; TCRdb's copy has only in-frame clones and leaves some out. The sample lists more than 140,000 clones; 86% were seen once. From germline, CDR1 is MGHRA and CDR2 YSYEKL. This CDR3 has 17 amino acids. J lost 2 bases, V lost 5 bases, and 12 bases had no gene match. The TCR comes from a human donor with alopecia areata. The sample was CD8+ T cells sorted from blood, taken at week 4, from a patient treated with tofacitinib. The rearrangement links TRBV4-1 to TRBJ2-1; 7 bases map to TRBD2. The CDR3 DNA reads TGCGCCAGCAGCGCCCAAACTAGCGCCTCCACCTACAATGAGCAGTTCTTC. Protein sequence: CASSAQTSASTYNEQFF.